The 32 T cell receptor beta chains listed next were all sequenced from one sample in a study of beta chain features in type 1 diabetes. General study findings and limits: Type 1 diabetes patients had moderately but significantly shorter TCRB CDR3s in all four CD4+ subsets.

No antigens are known for them. TCRB transcripts that were expressed got sequenced, as all of the isolated RNA had been reverse transcribed. This table comes from immunoSEQ multiplex PCR, and its TCRdb copy is limited to in-frame clones, with some not included. The table records approximately 57,000 clones, under 60% of them present only once. Sequencing was carried out using Tregs from blood. Receptors were obtained from a woman in her forties with type 1 diabetes.

The J gene is TRBJ2-7, the V gene TRBV4-1; 8 bases are shared with TRBD1. CDR1 is MGHRA and CDR2 is YSYEKL in the germline V gene. The CDR3 has 15 amino acids. The V gene end was trimmed by 1 base and the J gene end by 0 bases; junction bases not matched to a gene: 2. CDR3 nucleotides: TGCGCCAGCAGCCAAGCGACAGGGGACTCCTACGAGCAGTACTTC. Translated, it gives CASSQATGDSYEQYF.

This clone showed up just a few times. The chain uses TRBV19 and TRBJ2-6; TRBD1 aligns across 7 bases. V trimming: 5 bases; J trimming: 4 bases; junction bases outside the gene matches: 5. The germline V gene has CDR1 LNHDA and CDR2 SQIVND (reference sequence). This CDR3 has 15 residues. The DNA for the CDR3 is TGTGCCAGTAGTCCGAGGGGGCGCGGGGCCAACGTCCTGACTTTC. Translating gives CASSPRGRGANVLTF.

In this sample, this clone turned up a few times. V and J are TRBV7-9 and TRBJ1-1; D unclear. This CDR3 comprises 13 residues. The germline CDR1 and CDR2 sequences are SEHNR and FQNEAQ (reference sequence). Trimming took 5 bases from V and 2 from J, leaving 9 bases between them. CDR3 amino acids: CASSAGHNTEAFF. The CDR3 nucleotides read TGTGCCAGCAGCGCGGGCCACAACACTGAAGCTTTCTTT.

The CDR3 loop reads CASSSRLARVNNEQFF. CDR3 DNA: TGTGCCAGTAGTTCGCGGCTAGCGAGAGTAAACAATGAGCAGTTCTTC. The chain recombines TRBV19 with TRBJ2-1, with D possibly matching TRBD2 (6 bases). The germline V and J ends were trimmed by 5 bases and 5 bases, with 19 bases remaining between them. This CDR3 comprises 16 residues. Germline V gene lookup returns CDR1 LNHDA and CDR2 SQIVND (reference sequence).

This clone has more than one count but fewer than ten. The rearrangement links TRBV4-1 to TRBJ1-6, with a weak D call TRBD1 (5 bases). The CDR3 has 15 amino acids. Germline lookup yields CDR1 MGHRA and CDR2 YSYEKL. Trimming pared 0 bases from V and 10 bases from J, leaving 13 bases between. The CDR3 DNA reads TGCGCCAGCAGCCAAGATTCCAGGGTTGGATCACCCCTCCACTTT. Translation: CASSQDSRVGSPLHF.

The rearrangement joins TRBV5-6 to TRBJ1-3, with TRBD1 matching over 7 bases. This CDR3 is 13 amino acids long. Trimming cost V 0 bases and J 8 bases; bases outside gene matches: 2. Germline V gives CDR1 SGHDT, CDR2 YYEEEE. CDR3 protein: CASSLDRGHTIYF. In DNA form, the CDR3 reads TGTGCCAGCAGCTTGGACAGGGGACACACCATATATTTT.

This chain joins TRBV19 and TRBJ2-5; D unclear. Germline V CDR1 and CDR2: LNHDA, SQIVND (reference sequence). CDR3 size: 13 residues. V lost 5 bases, J lost 2 bases, and 9 bases lay in between. CDR3 sequence: CASSVNIQETQYF. Written as DNA, the CDR3 is TGTGCCAGTAGTGTAAACATACAAGAGACCCAGTACTTC.

This CDR3 is CASSADREGYTF. The CDR3 DNA reads TGTGCCAGCAGCGCGGACAGGGAAGGCTACACCTTC. The chain couples TRBV9 to TRBJ1-2; TRBD1 aligns across 8 bases. V lost 3 bases and J lost 8; bases outside the gene matches: 3. The CDR3 runs to 12 residues. The germline CDR1 and CDR2 sequences are SGDLS and YYNGEE.

V is TRBV6-6 and J is TRBJ1-1; 8 bases are a match to TRBD1. V trimming: 0 bases; J trimming: 5 bases; junction bases outside the gene matches: 8. The CDR3 runs 16 residues. Germline V gene lookup returns CDR1 MNHNY and CDR2 SVGAGI (reference sequence). The CDR3 loop reads CASSYSLTGGPTEAFF. The CDR3 DNA follows: TGTGCCAGCAGTTACTCTTTAACAGGGGGTCCAACTGAAGCTTTCTTT.

The chain carries TRBV28 and TRBJ1-2, with 7 bases aligning to TRBD1. V lost 2 bases and J lost 6; bases outside the gene matches: 3. The CDR3 sequence is 13 residues long. Germline values: CDR1 MDHEN, CDR2 SYDVKM. The CDR3 protein is CASSLNRGDGYTF. Here the CDR3 DNA reads TGTGCCAGCAGTTTAAACAGGGGCGATGGCTACACCTTC.

The chain joins TRBV29-1 to TRBJ2-1; 10 nucleotides agree with TRBD1. CDR1 and CDR2 from the germline V gene are SQVTM and ANQGSEA. The CDR3 spans 15 residues. J was trimmed by 3 bases and V by 1 base; bases with no gene match: 3. The CDR3 sequence is CSVEGGTGVYNEQFF. The CDR3 nucleotides read TGCAGCGTTGAAGGCGGGACAGGGGTCTACAATGAGCAGTTCTTC.

In its sample, this clone was seen a few times. The chain carries TRBV7-3 and TRBJ2-7; D perhaps matches TRBD2 (6 bases). The CDR3 extends over 13 amino acids. Trimming cost V 2 bases and J 7 bases, with 12 bases left between them. Germline CDR1 reads SGHTA; CDR2 reads FQGTGA. The CDR3 region has the DNA TGTGCCAGCAGCTTAGGGGGGTCCGGGGAGCAGTACTTC. Its protein product is CASSLGGSGEQYF.

The V gene is TRBV4-2, the J gene TRBJ2-7; TRBD1 agrees at 7 bases. The J segment lost 6 bases and the V segment lost 1 base, leaving 12 bases of the junction unmatched. The CDR3 is 16 amino acids. Per germline, CDR1 LGHNA and CDR2 YNFKEQ. The CDR3: CASSQAPTGVYSEQYF. The CDR3 nucleotides read TGTGCCAGCAGCCAAGCCCCTACAGGGGTGTACTCCGAGCAGTACTTC.

In this sample, this clone turned up a few times. The chain has TRBV5-1 and TRBJ2-4, with TRBD1 identical over 7 bases. The J segment lost 10 bases and the V segment lost 3 bases, leaving 10 bases of the junction unmatched. The CDR3 length is 14 residues. Germline-derived CDR1 and CDR2 are SGHRS and YFSETQ. CDR3 DNA sequence: TGCGCCAGCAGCTGGGGAGAGGGACAGAGAATTCAGTACTTC. Its protein product is CASSWGEGQRIQYF. Full variable domain (rest looked up from reference TRBV5-1 and TRBJ2-4): KAGVTQTPRYLIKTRGQQVTLSCSPISGHRSVSWYQQTPGQGLQFLFEYFSETQRNKGNFPGRFSGRQFSNSRSEMNVSTLELGDSALYLCASSWGEGQRIQYFGAGTRLSVL.

The genes are TRBV29-1 and TRBJ1-1, with D tentatively TRBD1 (5 bases). The CDR3 extends over 8 amino acids. Germline loops: CDR1 SQVTM, CDR2 ANQGSEA. V was pared by 7 bases and J by 8 bases, with 5 bases between. This CDR3 reads CSAGEAFF. The CDR3 nucleotides read TGCAGCGCAGGGGAAGCTTTCTTT.

The chain is built from TRBV18 and TRBJ2-5; TRBD1 aligns across 9 bases. CDR1 KGHSH and CDR2 LQKENI come from the germline V gene. This CDR3 has 14 amino acids. V lost 3 bases and J lost 6; bases outside the gene matches: 5. The CDR3 reads CASSPPDRGQTQYF. The CDR3 DNA is TGTGCCAGCTCACCTCCGGACAGGGGACAGACCCAGTACTTC.

A few counts support this clone. This sequence joins TRBV5-1 and TRBJ2-1; TRBD2 agrees at 12 bases. V lost 0 bases and J lost 8; bases outside the gene matches: 9. This CDR3 contains 17 residues. Germline CDR1 is SGHRS and CDR2 is YFSETQ. In DNA form, the CDR3 reads TGCGCCAGCAGCTTGGCCGGGAGGACTAGCGGGGTTCATGAGCAGTTCTTC. Its translation is CASSLAGRTSGVHEQFF.

The V gene is TRBV10-3, the J gene TRBJ1-4, with TRBD1 identical over 10 bases. There are 14 residues in the CDR3. Germline V gives CDR1 ENHRY, CDR2 SYGVKD. With V trimmed by 6 bases and J by 8 bases, 6 bases remained unmatched. CDR3 region: CAISPTGGEEKLFF. The CDR3 coding sequence is TGTGCCATCAGCCCGACAGGGGGCGAAGAAAAACTGTTTTTT.

This chain joins TRBV27 and TRBJ1-2; D remains ambiguous. From germline, CDR1 is MNHEY and CDR2 SMNVEV (reference sequence). The V and J ends lost 5 bases and 2 bases respectively, with 12 bases between them. The CDR3 is 14 residues long. The CDR3 region is CASSPYAGNYGYTF. In DNA form, the CDR3 reads TGTGCCAGCAGTCCATATGCGGGGAACTATGGCTACACCTTC.

This chain connects TRBV7-2 to TRBJ1-2; weak D call: TRBD1 (5 bases). V was cut by 0 bases and J by 6 bases, with 14 bases left in between. Germline loops: CDR1 SGHTA, CDR2 FQGNSA. This CDR3 is 15 amino acids long. The chain's CDR3 is CASSLARGRGDGYTF. CDR3 DNA: TGTGCCAGCAGCTTAGCGCGGGGTAGGGGAGATGGCTACACCTTC.

The chain recombines TRBV28 with TRBJ1-2, with D maybe TRBD1 (5 bases). The CDR3 extends over 16 amino acids. Looked up from germline, CDR1 is MDHEN and CDR2 is SYDVKM. Deletions cut 5 bases from V and 4 bases from J, with 20 bases between. The DNA of the CDR3 is TGTGCCAGCAGTAATCGCCATCCAGGGCAAATCTATGGCTACACCTTC. Encoded protein: CASSNRHPGQIYGYTF.

This rearrangement joins TRBV7-3 to TRBJ1-2, with 7 bases aligning to TRBD1. V trimming: 3 bases; J trimming: 6 bases; junction bases outside the gene matches: 4. Looked up from germline, CDR1 is SGHTA and CDR2 is FQGTGA. The CDR3 has 13 residues. Written as DNA, the CDR3 is TGTGCCAGCAGCTTGACAGGGTCCGATGGCTACACCTTC. Residues: CASSLTGSDGYTF.

The rearrangement joins TRBV7-8 to TRBJ2-7, with 7 positions matching TRBD2. Germline V gene lookup returns CDR1 SGHVS and CDR2 FQNEAQ. The V segment lost 5 bases and the J segment 2 bases; nucleotides outside the gene matches: 12. This CDR3 has 16 amino acids. CDR3 loop: CASSPGGGGIPYEQYF. The CDR3 DNA follows: TGTGCCAGCAGCCCGGGAGGAGGCGGGATCCCCTACGAGCAGTACTTC.

J is TRBJ1-4 and V is TRBV29-1, with D unresolved. The CDR3 covers 13 residues. Germline lookup yields CDR1 SQVTM and CDR2 ANQGSEA. Between the trimmed V and J ends, which lost 5 bases and 8 bases, there was a span of 15 bases. CDR3 DNA sequence: TGCAGCGTTCTCAAGGGAGGTGTGGAAAAACTGTTTTTT. This sequence encodes CSVLKGGVEKLFF.

The rearrangement links TRBV10-3 to TRBJ2-3; tentative D call: TRBD2 (6 bases). The length of the CDR3 is 18 residues. From germline, CDR1 is ENHRY and CDR2 SYGVKD. V lost 0 bases and J lost 1, with 17 bases in between. Written as DNA, the CDR3 is TGTGCCATCAGTGAGTCCTCGGGGCGGGGCCTTGGCACAGATACGCAGTATTTT. This gives the protein CAISESSGRGLGTDTQYF.

The chain uses TRBV5-6 and TRBJ2-5, with 10 bases identical to TRBD2. The J segment lost 4 bases and the V segment lost 2 bases, leaving 8 bases of the junction unmatched. The CDR3 consists of 16 residues. Germline CDR1 and CDR2: SGHDT and YYEEEE. The CDR3 DNA sequence: TGTGCCAGCAGCTTTGGGCTAGCGGGAGTAGGAGAGACCCAGTACTTC. Its translation: CASSFGLAGVGETQYF.

In its sample, this clone was seen a few times. This chain links TRBV7-9 with TRBJ2-7; perhaps TRBD2 as D (5 bases). Germline CDR1 SEHNR, CDR2 FQNEAQ (reference sequence). CDR3 length: 15 amino acids. Trimming removed 5 bases from V and 7 bases from J, with 21 bases in between. The CDR3 is CASSPAWGFSGEQYF. The CDR3 region has the DNA TGTGCCAGCAGCCCAGCCTGGGGTTTTTCGGGGGAGCAGTACTTC.

The chain employs TRBV19 and TRBJ2-1, with TRBD2 identical over 11 bases. The V gene end was trimmed by 5 bases and the J gene end by 4 bases; junction bases not matched to a gene: 7. The CDR3 consists of 16 residues. Germline V gene sequence: CDR1 LNHDA, CDR2 SQIVND (reference sequence). CDR3: CASSDPRTSGYNEQFF. CDR3 nucleotides: TGTGCCAGTAGTGACCCCAGGACTAGCGGGTACAATGAGCAGTTCTTC.

V and J are TRBV4-1 and TRBJ1-2; the match to TRBD1 covers 7 bases. Germline V lookup: CDR1 MGHRA, CDR2 YSYEKL. V trimming: 5 bases; J trimming: 0 bases; junction bases outside the gene matches: 9. The CDR3 spans 16 residues. As DNA, the CDR3 is TGCGCCAGCAGCACCTGGGGACAGCAAGCTAACTATGGCTACACCTTC. The encoded protein is CASSTWGQQANYGYTF.

This sequence joins TRBV6-5 and TRBJ1-1; D is unclear. Trimming cost V 2 bases and J 6 bases, with 13 bases left between them. CDR1 and CDR2 from the germline V gene are MNHEY and SVGAGI. The CDR3 consists of 14 residues. The CDR3 DNA sequence: TGTGCCAGCAGTTACCTAGCCCGGGCGGCTGAAGCTTTCTTT. This encodes CASSYLARAAEAFF.

V is TRBV28 and J is TRBJ1-2; no clear D gene. The V and J ends lost 6 bases and 8 bases respectively, with 19 bases between them. The CDR3 contains 14 residues. Germline V lookup: CDR1 MDHEN, CDR2 SYDVKM. The CDR3 sequence: CASSGELIPSGYTF. DNA of the CDR3: TGTGCCAGCAGCGGGGAGTTAATCCCGAGCGGCTACACCTTC.

This clone was counted only a few times. This chain connects TRBV7-2 to TRBJ2-7; 8 bases match TRBD1. Trimming took 5 bases from V and 0 from J; bases not matched to a gene: 6. This CDR3 spans 15 amino acids. CDR1 is SGHTA and CDR2 is FQGNSA in the germline V gene. The CDR3 loop is CASSVGTGGSYEQYF. The CDR3 region has the DNA TGTGCCAGCAGCGTAGGGACAGGAGGCTCCTACGAGCAGTACTTC. Full variable domain (missing parts from reference TRBV7-2 and TRBJ2-7): GAGVSQSPSNKVTEKGKDVELRCDPISGHTALYWYRQSLGQGLEFLIYFQGNSAPDKSGLPSDRFSAERTGGSVSTLTIQRTQQEDSAVYLCASSVGTGGSYEQYFGPGTRLTVT.